This passage covers 20 T cell receptor beta chains from one sample sequenced in a study of cytomegalovirus exposure and HLA in healthy donors. PCR used 60 Vbeta primers and 13 Jbeta primers. Sequencing used immunoSEQ multiplex PCR; TCRdb keeps in-frame clones, though not all of them. This table has roughly 130,000 clones, 70% to 80% appearing once. The sample comprised PBMCs. The source of these receptors is a female donor in good health and CMV-seronegative.

The V and J genes are TRBV21-1 and TRBJ2-1; TRBD2 is the table's D call, not checked against the DNA. TRBV21-1 is an annotated pseudogene. The CDR3 runs to 14 residues. In DNA form, the CDR3 reads TGTGCCAGCAGCAAACCTATTATTAGCAATGAGCAGTTCTTC. It is translated as CASSKPIISNEQFF.

This clone turned up a few times. The CDR3: CASSRVSGNEQFF. CDR3 DNA: TGTGCCAGCAGTAGAGTATCCGGCAATGAGCAGTTCTTC. V usage is TRBV5-4 and J usage is TRBJ2-1; no definite D call. The ends were cut back, 5 bases at V and 6 bases at J, with 12 bases in the middle. This CDR3 has 13 residues. Germline V gene sequence: CDR1 SGHNT, CDR2 YYREEE (reference sequence).

The J gene is TRBJ1-3, the V gene TRBV9; the D is unclear. V was shortened by 4 bases and J by 0 bases, with 8 bases between the two germline ends. The CDR3 sequence is 14 residues long. Germline values: CDR1 SGDLS, CDR2 YYNGEE. The CDR3: CASSPSSSGNTIYF. For the CDR3, the DNA is TGTGCCAGCAGCCCCTCCAGCTCTGGAAACACCATATATTTT.

The J gene is TRBJ2-3, the V gene TRBV25-1; 10 nucleotides match TRBD2. The V gene end was trimmed by 1 base and the J gene end by 5 bases; junction bases not matched to a gene: 6. CDR1 is MGHDK and CDR2 is SYGVNS in the germline V gene. CDR3 length: 16 amino acids. DNA for the CDR3: TGTGCCAGCAGTGAATCCCCTAGCGGGAGAGTAGATACGCAGTATTTT. This translates into CASSESPSGRVDTQYF.

The rearrangement joins TRBV19 to TRBJ2-2, with 11 bases identical to TRBD1. Germline V lookup: CDR1 LNHDA, CDR2 SQIVND (reference sequence). The CDR3 runs to 16 residues. V was clipped by 11 bases and J by 4 bases; unmatched bases: 12. Here the CDR3 reads CARREGQGVGTGELFF. In nucleotides, the CDR3 is TGTGCCCGAAGAGAGGGACAGGGGGTGGGCACCGGGGAGCTGTTTTTT. Full variable domain (remainder filled in from reference TRBV19 and TRBJ2-2): DGGITQSPKYLFRKEGQNVTLSCEQNLNHDAMYWYRQDPGQGLRLIYYSQIVNDFQKGDIAEGYSVSREKKESFPLTVTSAQKNPTAFYLCARREGQGVGTGELFFGEGSRLTVL.

The chain employs TRBV5-1 and TRBJ2-1, with 9 nucleotides matching TRBD2. Germline V gives CDR1 SGHRS, CDR2 YFSETQ. V lost 0 bases and J lost 3; bases outside the gene matches: 13. This CDR3 has 19 amino acids. CDR3 DNA sequence: TGCGCCAGCAGCTTGGAAGGCGGGAGGGTACAATCCATCTACAATGAGCAGTTCTTC. This codes for CASSLEGGRVQSIYNEQFF.

The V gene is TRBV10-3, the J gene TRBJ2-5; D not certain. The CDR3 consists of 13 residues. From germline, CDR1 is ENHRY and CDR2 SYGVKD. V was shortened by 1 base and J by 4 bases, with 7 bases between the two germline ends. The chain's CDR3 is CAISELSLETQYF. The CDR3 coding sequence is TGTGCCATCAGTGAGTTGTCCCTAGAGACCCAGTACTTC.

The V call is TRBV15, the J call TRBJ1-5, with D perhaps TRBD1 (5 bases). V was clipped by 1 base and J by 0 bases, with 7 bases between them. Germline CDR1 reads LNHNV; CDR2 reads YYDKDF (reference sequence). This CDR3 spans 15 amino acids. CDR3 nucleotides: TGTGCCACCAGCAGAGGGACACCTAGCAATCAGCCCCAGCATTTT. This translates into CATSRGTPSNQPQHF.

The chain links TRBV7-8 to TRBJ1-1; a weak D match, TRBD1 (5 bases). Between the trimmed V and J ends, which lost 0 bases and 5 bases, there was a span of 13 bases. This CDR3 is 15 amino acids long. Per the germline V gene, CDR1 is SGHVS and CDR2 is FQNEAQ. CDR3 protein: CASSLAPPGGTEAFF. CDR3 sequence (DNA): TGTGCCAGCAGCTTAGCTCCACCGGGGGGAACTGAAGCTTTCTTT.

This clone was seen a few times. The genes are TRBV30 and TRBJ2-3; TRBD2 is a possible D gene (5 bases). The V end was cut by 6 bases, the J end by 2 bases, with 21 bases between. CDR1 and CDR2 (germline): GTSNPN, SVGIG (reference sequence). There are 16 residues in the CDR3. The CDR3 reads CACRRGSGQLTDTQYF. CDR3 DNA: TGTGCCTGCCGTCGTGGGAGCGGTCAACTCACAGATACGCAGTATTTT.

The rearrangement uses TRBV6-1 and TRBJ2-1, with TRBD1 matching over 12 bases. The CDR3 covers 14 residues. CDR1 is MNHNS, CDR2 SASEGT, per germline. Trimming took 7 bases from V and 6 from J; bases not matched to a gene: 4. The CDR3 DNA follows: TGTGCCAGCAACCGGGACAGGGGGCTCAATGAGCAGTTCTTC. Translation: CASNRDRGLNEQFF.

The CDR3 region is CSVGTGGDEKLFF. CDR3 nucleotides: TGCAGCGTCGGGACAGGGGGCGATGAAAAACTGTTTTTT. The V call is TRBV29-1, the J call TRBJ1-4; 12 nucleotides line up with TRBD1. With V trimmed by 6 bases and J by 6 bases, 2 bases remained unmatched. The CDR3 covers 13 residues. Germline-derived CDR1 and CDR2 are SQVTM and ANQGSEA.

A few counts support this clone. The chain recombines TRBV6-1 with TRBJ2-7; 7 bases fit TRBD1. The CDR3 covers 12 residues. J was trimmed by 4 bases and V by 7 bases; bases with no gene match: 4. Germline V gene lookup returns CDR1 MNHNS and CDR2 SASEGT. Here the CDR3 reads CASNYRGYEQYF. In nucleotides, the CDR3 is TGTGCCAGCAACTACAGGGGATACGAGCAGTACTTC.

V is TRBV19 and J is TRBJ1-2, with 8 bases that match TRBD1. Germline-derived CDR1 and CDR2 are LNHDA and SQIVND (reference sequence). Trimming took 4 bases from V and 4 from J; bases not matched to a gene: 8. CDR3 size: 15 residues. CDR3 sequence reads: CASSTRRGQGYGYTF. The DNA for the CDR3 is TGTGCCAGTAGTACGCGCAGGGGGCAGGGCTATGGCTACACCTTC.

CDR3 sequence (DNA): TGTGCCACCAGCAGGGCAACGGGGGAACTGAAAAACACCATATATTTT. It specifies CATSRATGELKNTIYF. The chain couples TRBV15 to TRBJ1-3, with D maybe TRBD1 (5 bases). The CDR3 loop spans 16 amino acids. Trimming stripped 3 bases from V and 6 bases from J, with 18 bases between. Germline CDR1 LNHNV, CDR2 YYDKDF (reference sequence). Together with reference TRBV15 and TRBJ1-3, the CDR3 gives the full variable domain: DAMVIQNPRYQVTQFGKPVTLSCSQTLNHNVMYWYQQKSSQAPKLLFHYYDKDFNNEADTPDNFQSRRPNTSFCFLDIRSPGLGDTAMYLCATSRATGELKNTIYFGEGSWLTVV.

The table lists this clone with a few counts. The chain is built from TRBV5-1 and TRBJ2-3; weak D call: TRBD2 (6 bases). Germline CDR1 SGHRS, CDR2 YFSETQ. The V and J ends lost 2 bases and 1 base respectively, with 14 bases between them. The CDR3 loop spans 16 amino acids. The DNA of the CDR3 is TGCGCCAGCAGCTTAGGAGGGAGGTACCGCACAGATACGCAGTATTTT. Residues: CASSLGGRYRTDTQYF.

This rearrangement joins TRBV30 to TRBJ1-2; D possibly corresponds to TRBD1 (6 bases). The germline gives CDR1 GTSNPN, CDR2 SVGIG (reference sequence). Between the trimmed V and J ends, which lost 4 bases and 5 bases, there was a span of 11 bases. The length of the CDR3 is 12 residues. The CDR3 loop is CAWTQGPYGYTF. The CDR3 nucleotides are TGTGCCTGGACCCAGGGGCCGTATGGCTACACCTTC.

The CDR3 here is CASSLSGTPGEKLFF. CDR3 DNA: TGTGCCAGCAGCTTGTCCGGGACTCCGGGAGAAAAACTGTTTTTT. The chain links TRBV7-6 to TRBJ1-4; D is possibly TRBD1 (5 bases). The germline V gene has CDR1 SGHVS and CDR2 FNYEAQ. V lost 3 bases, J lost 8 bases, and 16 bases lay in between. The CDR3 consists of 15 residues.

V and J are TRBV5-1 and TRBJ1-6, with unresolved D. V was shortened by 4 bases and J by 9 bases, with 14 bases between the two germline ends. This CDR3 region has 14 residues. CDR1 and CDR2 from the germline V gene are SGHRS and YFSETQ. This CDR3 is CASSTPDTRSPLHF. The CDR3 region has the DNA TGCGCCAGCAGCACCCCCGACACGCGTTCACCCCTCCACTTT.

The rearrangement joins TRBV9 to TRBJ2-2; unclear D gene. The germline gives CDR1 SGDLS, CDR2 YYNGEE. V was clipped by 4 bases and J by 3 bases, with 13 bases between them. CDR3 size: 15 residues. The CDR3 loop is CASSPLSVHTGELFF. The CDR3 DNA follows: TGTGCCAGCAGCCCACTGTCGGTACACACCGGGGAGCTGTTTTTT.